The 18 T cell receptor beta chains below were found in one sample sequenced in a study of blood T cell repertoires in COVID-19. TCRdb keeps only in-frame clones here, not all; method: immunoSEQ multiplex PCR. The sample lists 75,000 to 90,000 clones, roughly 91% occurring once. The sample was peripheral blood. The receptors originated from a woman aged 45-65 years in a cohort sampled during active COVID-19.

This clone was counted only a few times. The genes are TRBV19 and TRBJ1-1; D possibly corresponds to TRBD1 (5 bases). CDR1 is LNHDA, CDR2 SQIVND, per germline (reference sequence). Trimming pared 3 bases from V and 8 bases from J, leaving 10 bases between. This CDR3 has 12 residues. CDR3 nucleotides: TGTGCCAGTAGTATCTGGGGGGAAGAAGCTTTCTTT. Its translation is CASSIWGEEAFF.

The DNA for the CDR3 is TGTGCCAGCAGTTCACAGGGTAGGGGAAGCGAGCAGTACTTC. It specifies CASSSQGRGSEQYF. V gene TRBV7-2 combines with J gene TRBJ2-7, with a tentative D call TRBD1 (6 bases). Trimming shortened V by 6 bases and J by 6 bases, and 18 bases separated the two germline ends. CDR1 and CDR2 (germline): SGHTA, FQGNSA. The CDR3 length is 14 residues.

The chain carries TRBV2 and TRBJ1-1, with TRBD1 matching 7 bases. The V gene end was trimmed by 4 bases and the J gene end by 1 base; junction bases not matched to a gene: 6. The CDR3 spans 15 residues. The germline V gene encodes CDR1 SNHLY and CDR2 FYNNEI. CDR3 in amino acids: CASSVQGQSNTEAFF. The CDR3 bases are TGTGCCAGCAGTGTCCAGGGACAGTCGAACACTGAAGCTTTCTTT. Combining the CDR3 with reference TRBV2 and TRBJ1-1 gives the whole variable domain EPEVTQTPSHQVTQMGQEVILRCVPISNHLYFYWYRQILGQKVEFLVSFYNNEISEKSEIFDDQFSVERPDGSNFTLKIRSTKLEDSAMYFCASSVQGQSNTEAFFGQGTRLTVV.

The chain links TRBV25-1 to TRBJ2-1, with TRBD1 identical over 7 bases. Per the germline V gene, CDR1 is MGHDK and CDR2 is SYGVNS. Trimming cost V 3 bases and J 14 bases; bases outside gene matches: 7. This CDR3 is built from 12 residues. The CDR3 sequence: CASSEWDSQKFF. DNA of the CDR3: TGTGCCAGCAGTGAGTGGGACAGCCAGAAGTTCTTC.

The rearrangement uses TRBV2 and TRBJ1-4, with 7 bases lining up with TRBD1. The CDR3 loop spans 15 amino acids. Trimming cost V 1 base and J 5 bases; bases outside gene matches: 4. CDR1 is SNHLY, CDR2 FYNNEI, per germline. The CDR3 loop reads CASSEEAQGNEKLFF. The DNA of the CDR3 is TGTGCCAGCAGTGAAGAGGCACAGGGGAATGAAAAACTGTTTTTT.

This clone was detected only a few times. The chain joins TRBV4-1 to TRBJ2-7; the match to TRBD2 covers 10 bases. With 4 bases clipped from V and 0 bases from J, the junction kept 3 bases outside the gene matches. This CDR3 is built from 15 residues. Looked up from germline, CDR1 is MGHRA and CDR2 is YSYEKL. The chain's CDR3 is CASSRAGGSSYEQYF. CDR3 in DNA: TGCGCCAGCAGCCGAGCGGGAGGGAGCTCCTACGAGCAGTACTTC.

The chain links TRBV27 to TRBJ2-3; weak D call: TRBD2 (6 bases). The germline V gene has CDR1 MNHEY and CDR2 SMNVEV (reference sequence). The CDR3 is 15 residues long. The V and J ends lost 6 bases and 6 bases respectively, with 19 bases between them. The DNA for the CDR3 is TGTGCCAGCAGCTTTAAAGCGGGCTTAAAGGATACGCAGTATTTT. It yields the protein CASSFKAGLKDTQYF.

This chain uses TRBV3-1 (or the pseudogene TRBV3-2) with TRBJ2-6; D is uncertain. CDR1 LGHDT and CDR2 YNNKEL come from the germline V gene (reference sequence). This CDR3 has 17 residues. Trimming took off 0 bases at V and 0 bases at J, with 9 bases between the two ends. The CDR3 region is CASSQDGVYSGANVLTF. The CDR3 region has the DNA TGTGCCAGCAGCCAAGATGGTGTCTACTCTGGGGCCAACGTCCTGACTTTC.

This clone occurred a few times. This chain joins TRBV6-5 and TRBJ1-5, with D tentatively TRBD1 (5 bases). Germline-derived CDR1 and CDR2 are MNHEY and SVGAGI. The CDR3 contains 14 residues. Trimming shortened V by 6 bases and J by 5 bases, and 14 bases separated the two germline ends. Written as DNA, the CDR3 is TGTGCCAGCAGCCTCGCCGGGGGTTATCAGCCCCAGCATTTT. Translation gives CASSLAGGYQPQHF.

The chain links TRBV3-1 (or the pseudogene TRBV3-2) to TRBJ2-1, with 7 bases matching TRBD1. CDR1 is LGHDT and CDR2 is YNNKEL in the germline V gene (reference sequence). The V and J ends lost 0 bases and 4 bases, in that order; junction bases with no gene match: 3. The CDR3 spans 15 residues. The CDR3 sequence is CASSQERGRYNEQFF. Here the CDR3 DNA reads TGTGCCAGCAGCCAAGAGAGGGGGCGATACAATGAGCAGTTCTTC.

The V and J genes are TRBV11-2 and TRBJ2-1; 13 bases line up with TRBD2. The CDR3 length is 16 residues. Germline lookup yields CDR1 SGHAT and CDR2 FQNNGV. V was clipped by 5 bases and J by 2 bases; unmatched bases: 3. The CDR3 protein is CASSRTSGSAYNEQFF. The CDR3 DNA reads as TGTGCCAGCAGCCGGACTAGCGGGAGCGCCTACAATGAGCAGTTCTTC.

V gene TRBV5-1 combines with J gene TRBJ1-1, with 9 bases aligning to TRBD1. Trimming cost V 2 bases and J 5 bases; bases outside gene matches: 4. From germline, CDR1 is SGHRS and CDR2 YFSETQ. The CDR3 extends over 14 amino acids. CDR3 protein: CASSFGQGQTEAFF. CDR3 nucleotide sequence: TGCGCCAGCAGCTTTGGACAGGGGCAAACTGAAGCTTTCTTT.

CDR3 DNA: TGTGCCAGCAGCCTGCGGGGGAGCTCCTACAATGAGCAGTTCTTC. It yields the protein CASSLRGSSYNEQFF. The rearrangement uses TRBV5-8 and TRBJ2-1, with 7 bases fitting TRBD2. The CDR3 is 15 residues long. The V segment lost 4 bases and the J segment 0 bases; nucleotides outside the gene matches: 4. The germline V gene encodes CDR1 SGHTS and CDR2 YDEGEE.

This clone was detected a few times. The chain's CDR3 is CASSLSVEGNQPQHF. The CDR3, as DNA: TGTGCCAGCAGCTTGAGTGTTGAGGGCAATCAGCCCCAGCATTTT. V usage is TRBV7-9 and J usage is TRBJ1-5; D uncertain. Trimming took off 3 bases at V and 2 bases at J, with 11 bases between the two ends. This CDR3 contains 15 residues. Per the germline V gene, CDR1 is SEHNR and CDR2 is FQNEAQ (reference sequence).

V is TRBV7-7 and J is TRBJ2-1; TRBD2 agrees at 12 bases. Germline-derived CDR1 and CDR2 are SSHAT and FNYEAQ (reference sequence). CDR3 length: 15 residues. Losses at the gene ends were 5 bases for V and 7 bases for J; bases not matched to a gene: 6. CDR3 DNA sequence: TGTGCCAGCAGCCCGACTAGCGGGAGAGGGAATGAGCAGTTCTTC. Its translation is CASSPTSGRGNEQFF.

The chain is built from TRBV29-1 and TRBJ2-3; D gene uncertain. Germline V lookup: CDR1 SQVTM, CDR2 ANQGSEA. The CDR3 contains 13 residues. The ends were cut back, 1 base at V and 4 bases at J, with 9 bases in the middle. CDR3 sequence (DNA): TGCAGCGTTGAAGTTGCTACCCCAGATACGCAGTATTTT. This translates into CSVEVATPDTQYF.

The rearrangement links TRBV19 to TRBJ1-1; TRBD1 matches 9 bases. This CDR3 spans 15 amino acids. After removal of 6 bases from V and 5 bases from J, the junction contained 10 bases not matched to a gene. The germline CDR1 and CDR2 sequences are LNHDA and SQIVND (reference sequence). The CDR3 DNA follows: TGTGCCAGTAGGGACAGGGGATCCCTAGAGACTGAAGCTTTCTTT. Protein sequence: CASRDRGSLETEAFF.

The chain uses TRBV5-1 and TRBJ2-1; the D is unclear. Per germline, CDR1 SGHRS and CDR2 YFSETQ. The CDR3 is 17 residues long. Trimming pared 6 bases from V and 8 bases from J, leaving 27 bases between. The CDR3 protein is CASNPLVAEEWKDEQFF. The DNA of the CDR3 is TGCGCCAGCAACCCACTGGTCGCAGAGGAATGGAAGGATGAGCAGTTCTTC.